This TCR beta chain was observed in a study of response to subunit inactivated influenza vaccine. From the RT-PCR reads, TCRdb called clonotypes with MiXCR, one entry per CDR3 protein. The sample includes about 530,000 distinct CDR3 sequences, 13% seen only once; the top ten take less than 15%. A remark on this clonotype: What it recognizes is unknown.

The study, taken as a whole, reports: Each seasonal influenza vaccination recruits few new T cells, the authors suggested.

With 5 bases removed from V and 9 bases from J, the gap between germline ends came to 19 bases. Germline CDR1 reads MDHEN; CDR2 reads SYDVKM. This CDR3 has 14 amino acids. The J gene is TRBJ1-2, the V gene TRBV28, with D possibly matching TRBD1 (6 bases). The sequences come from PBMCs from blood, collected roughly 45 days after vaccination. This TCR was recovered from a man aged 50 to 60 who received an inactivated influenza vaccine. CDR3 sequence (DNA): TGTGCCAGCAGTACCGCACGGACAGCCCCCAGCTACACCTTC. It encodes CASSTARTAPSYTF.